This T cell receptor beta chain was captured in a study of spatial heterogeneity in lung cancer. Whole-study context: Mean representation of each unique TCR and UMI combination in the raw reads exceeded 9.5 occurrences.

On each TCR cDNA molecule, a unique molecular identifier was present. One entry per CDR3 protein, called by TCRdb with MiXCR from the 5' RACE reads. The table lists around 11,000 distinct CDR3 sequences, around 8.3% of them singletons. This clonotype is judged medium-sized. What it recognizes is unknown. This beta chain is an unintended read in a library built for alpha chains; its size means little. Time point of the sample: sample taken at primary tumor resection. General study results and limits: Counts that tracked tumor mutation counts were those of expanded intratumoral alpha and beta TCRs.

In germline, CDR1 is MNHEY, CDR2 SVGAGI. Between the trimmed V and J ends, which lost 6 bases and 0 bases, there was a span of 12 bases. This CDR3 has 15 residues. The sequence derives from a female donor with early-stage non-small cell lung cancer. Sequences were derived from lung tumor tissue, sampled at surgery. The chain employs TRBV6-5 and TRBJ1-3; D gene uncertain. The chain's CDR3 is CASSSGPYSGNTIYF. CDR3 nucleotide sequence: TGTGCCAGCAGCTCCGGACCGTACTCTGGAAACACCATATATTTT.